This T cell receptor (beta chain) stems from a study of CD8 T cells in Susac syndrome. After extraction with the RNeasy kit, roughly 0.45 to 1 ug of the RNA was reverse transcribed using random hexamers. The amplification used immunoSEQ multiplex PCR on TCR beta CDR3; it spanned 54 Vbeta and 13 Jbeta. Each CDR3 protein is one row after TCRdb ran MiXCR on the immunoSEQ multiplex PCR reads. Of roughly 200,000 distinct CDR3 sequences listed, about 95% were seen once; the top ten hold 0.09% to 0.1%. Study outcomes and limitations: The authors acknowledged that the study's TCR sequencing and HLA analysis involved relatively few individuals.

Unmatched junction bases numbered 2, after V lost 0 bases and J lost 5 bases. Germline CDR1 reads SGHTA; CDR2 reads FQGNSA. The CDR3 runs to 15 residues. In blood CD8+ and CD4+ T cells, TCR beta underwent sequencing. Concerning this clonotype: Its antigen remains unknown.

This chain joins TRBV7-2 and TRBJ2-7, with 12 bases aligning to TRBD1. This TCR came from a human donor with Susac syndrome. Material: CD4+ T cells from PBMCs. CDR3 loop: CASSLAGTGGNEQYF. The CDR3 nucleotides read TGTGCCAGCAGCTTAGCCGGGACAGGGGGCAACGAGCAGTACTTC. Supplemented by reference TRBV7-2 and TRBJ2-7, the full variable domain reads GAGVSQSPSNKVTEKGKDVELRCDPISGHTALYWYRQSLGQGLEFLIYFQGNSAPDKSGLPSDRFSAERTGGSVSTLTIQRTQQEDSAVYLCASSLAGTGGNEQYFGPGTRLTVT.